A single T cell receptor (beta chain) is shown here with its context. Antigen unknown. The length of the CDR3 is 16 residues. Trimming cost V 7 bases and J 2 bases; bases outside gene matches: 6. Germline V gives CDR1 SGHRS, CDR2 YFSETQ. Repertoires were generated with immunoSEQ multiplex PCR, while TCRdb's copy carries only in-frame clones and drops some. The sample carries around 30,000 clones, roughly 90% recorded once. This entry belongs to a study of T cells in localized non-small cell lung cancer. Study-wide points: Uninvolved adjacent lung showed the highest T cell clonality, exceeding tumor. Without multi-region sequencing, intratumor heterogeneity could not be excluded. A median roughly 57 of the top 100 tumor clones appeared in adjacent lung. A higher density of T cells in blood coincided with extended overall survival.

This specimen consisted of peripheral blood mononuclear cells, obtained before any cancer treatment. This clonotype was sampled from a woman aged 40-75 years with stage III lung adenocarcinoma. The chain links TRBV5-1 to TRBJ2-3, with TRBD2 matching 14 bases. The CDR3 sequence is CASRRLAGGDTDTQYF. Here the CDR3 DNA reads TGCGCCAGCCGCCGACTAGCGGGAGGGGACACAGATACGCAGTATTTT.